These T cell receptor beta chains were read from a single sample in a study of vaccination effects on CD4 cells after COVID-19. No antigens are known for them. TCRdb's copy holds only in-frame clones and misses some; the assay was immunoSEQ multiplex PCR. This table has about 66,000 clones, under 85% appearing once. The material sequenced was CD4+ T cells from PBMCs cultured without peptide, taken before COVID-19 vaccination. Every receptor here comes from a human donor who had a prior SARS-CoV-2 infection. CDR3s leave out the opening cysteine and the closing phenylalanine or tryptophan.

V gene	J gene	CDR3 protein
TRBV3-1/TRBV3-2	TRBJ2-2	ATTGTGVTGELF
TRBV27	TRBJ1-4	ASSLSWADSTNEKLF
TRBV6-5	TRBJ1-1	ASSRSPIRNTEAF
TRBV7-8	TRBJ1-5	ASSLSDFPYQPQH
TRBV7-2	TRBJ1-1	ASSPGGARYEAF
TRBV15	TRBJ1-2	ATSRGAEYGYT
TRBV5-5	TRBJ1-2	ASSLVSGQVTYGYT
TRBV6-5	TRBJ2-7	ASSYHNLLNEQY
TRBV30	TRBJ2-3	AWSKDGRATQY
TRBV7-3	TRBJ1-2	ASSVGGGYGYT
TRBV4-2	TRBJ1-3	ASSQDGTWTGVGNTIY
TRBV15	TRBJ2-2	ATSRDHTGELF
TRBV4-3	TRBJ1-2	ASSRQTNYGYT
TRBV3-1/TRBV3-2	TRBJ2-3	ASSQDVRRAGEDTQY
TRBV19	TRBJ1-2	ASATTGQGDYRL
TRBV2	TRBJ1-2	ASSDDRSYGYT
TRBV9	TRBJ1-2	ASSVAPGDSYGYT
TRBV7-9	TRBJ2-4	ASSFKGENIQY
TRBV6-6	TRBJ1-5	ASSYFAGDSNQPQH
TRBV18	TRBJ2-1	ASSPNIRGLAANNEQF
TRBV5-4	TRBJ2-3	ATWRDRRPISTDTQY
TRBV2	TRBJ1-4	ASLTDRSNEKLF
TRBV7-2	TRBJ1-2	ASSPQGAGYSGYT
TRBV4-3	TRBJ1-2	ASSQADRDYGYT
TRBV28	TRBJ2-7	ASSLSGVEQY
TRBV27	TRBJ1-6	ASSHGRGSPLH
TRBV6-6	TRBJ2-7	ASSYSGAGAYEQY
TRBV7-9	TRBJ1-2	ASSPLGGGTNYGYT
TRBV30	TRBJ2-7	AWSTFYEQY
TRBV7-2	TRBJ1-2	ASSLQGLRGGYT
TRBV7-8	TRBJ2-3	ASSYGRELITDTQY
TRBV11-2	TRBJ2-2	ASRWAENTGELF
TRBV7-3	TRBJ2-1	ASRRTSSSSYNEQF
TRBV2	TRBJ2-4	ASSVTSWTKNIQY
TRBV30	TRBJ1-2	AWTQGNYGYT
TRBV3-1/TRBV3-2	TRBJ1-4	ASSQVNGDEKLF
TRBV6-5	TRBJ1-5	ASVGQYNQPQH
TRBV4-2	TRBJ2-7	ASSQGRHYEQY
TRBV2	TRBJ2-3	ASSRDRRDTQY
TRBV7-9	TRBJ2-1	ASSPRGSGEYNEQF
TRBV7-9	TRBJ2-1	ASSLSLAGSYNEQF
TRBV27	TRBJ2-1	ASSLLGRAWEEQF
TRBV28	TRBJ2-7	ASSPSQQGPRTNTYEQY
TRBV30	TRBJ2-5	AWSGLAGFETQY
TRBV7-3	TRBJ1-1	ASSQGGSTEAF
TRBV6-5	TRBJ2-3	ASSSGPSGTEKY
TRBV4-2	TRBJ2-5	ASSQDLGRETQY
TRBV2	TRBJ2-7	ASSEALLGAVENYEQY
TRBV9	TRBJ2-1	ASSGGGGVDSYNEQF
TRBV5-4	TRBJ2-1	ASSRAGGPYNEQF
TRBV30	TRBJ2-3	AWSVTTDTQY
TRBV5-1	TRBJ2-2	ASSLPMGQGDPTGELF